Below, 5 T cell receptor beta chains from the same sample are listed, as sequenced in a study of blood T cells in healthy people across ages. Using a J-beta primer mix together with a sample-barcoded 5' primer, a second PCR was run for roughly 6 to 12 cycles. From the 5' RACE reads, TCRdb called clonotypes with MiXCR, one entry per CDR3 protein. The data contain around 1,900,000 distinct CDR3 sequences, about 39% of them singletons. Sequencing was performed on blood. The receptors were gathered from a human donor in good health.

The chain recombines TRBV29-1 with TRBJ2-7; 7 bases fit TRBD2. The CDR3 consists of 12 residues. V lost 4 bases and J lost 3; bases outside the gene matches: 3. Germline V gene data show CDR1 as SQVTM and CDR2 as ANQGSEA. Here the CDR3 reads CSVGGGNYEQYF. The DNA of the CDR3 is TGCAGCGTTGGGGGGGGAAACTACGAGCAGTACTTC.

This clonotype has just a few counts. The chain combines TRBV4-2 with TRBJ1-5, with 8 bases matching TRBD1. The germline V gene has CDR1 LGHNA and CDR2 YNFKEQ. V shed 1 base and J 5 bases; nucleotides not matched to a gene: 4. The CDR3 spans 15 residues. The CDR3: CASSQAPTGDQPQHF. For the CDR3, the DNA is TGTGCCAGCAGCCAAGCCCCGACAGGGGATCAGCCCCAGCATTTT.

This clonotype was seen a handful of times. The rearrangement joins TRBV20-1 to TRBJ2-7; D gene uncertain. The CDR3 loop spans 14 amino acids. Looked up from germline, CDR1 is DFQATT and CDR2 is SNEGSKA (reference sequence). Trimming took off 0 bases at V and 0 bases at J, with 9 bases between the two ends. This CDR3 reads CSAREFNSSYEQYF. CDR3 sequence (DNA): TGCAGTGCTAGAGAATTTAACAGCTCCTACGAGCAGTACTTC.

Worth noting for this clonotype: Its ends do not fully match the called genes, so a read error is possible. The J gene is TRBJ1-2, the V gene TRBV29-1; D is unresolved. The CDR3 has 11 amino acids. Germline CDR1 SQVTM, CDR2 ANQGSEA. CDR3: CSVEQNYDYTF. DNA of the CDR3: TGCAGCGTTGAACAGAACTATGACTACACCTTC.

The table lists this clonotype with a few counts. Here the CDR3 reads CAISKDREETQYF. CDR3 DNA sequence: TGTGCCATCAGTAAGGACAGGGAAGAGACCCAGTACTTC. The chain employs TRBV10-3 and TRBJ2-5, with TRBD1 matching over 8 bases. V trimming: 5 bases; J trimming: 3 bases; junction bases outside the gene matches: 2. CDR1 ENHRY and CDR2 SYGVKD come from the germline V gene. The CDR3 length is 13 residues.